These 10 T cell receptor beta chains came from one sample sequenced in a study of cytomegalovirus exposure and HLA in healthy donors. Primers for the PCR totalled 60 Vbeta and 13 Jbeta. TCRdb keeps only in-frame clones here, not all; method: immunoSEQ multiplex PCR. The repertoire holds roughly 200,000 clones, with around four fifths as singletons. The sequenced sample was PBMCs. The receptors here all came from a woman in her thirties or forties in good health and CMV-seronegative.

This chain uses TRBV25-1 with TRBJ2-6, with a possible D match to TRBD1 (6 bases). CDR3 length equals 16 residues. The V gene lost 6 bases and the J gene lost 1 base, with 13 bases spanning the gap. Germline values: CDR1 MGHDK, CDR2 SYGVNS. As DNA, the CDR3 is TGTGCCAGCAGGCCGGTAGGGGGTTCTGGGGCCAACGTCCTGACTTTC. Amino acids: CASRPVGGSGANVLTF. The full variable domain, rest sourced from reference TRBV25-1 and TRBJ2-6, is EADIYQTPRYLVIGTGKKITLECSQTMGHDKMYWYQQDPGMELHLIHYSYGVNSTEKGDLSSESTVSRIRTEHFPLTLESARPSHTSQYLCASRPVGGSGANVLTFGAGSRLTVL.

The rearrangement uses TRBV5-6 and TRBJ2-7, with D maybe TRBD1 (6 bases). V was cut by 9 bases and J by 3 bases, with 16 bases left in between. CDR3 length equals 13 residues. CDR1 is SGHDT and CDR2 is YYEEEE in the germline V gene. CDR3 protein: CATFNRESYEQYF. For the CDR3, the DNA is TGTGCCACCTTCAACAGGGAGAGCTACGAGCAGTACTTC.

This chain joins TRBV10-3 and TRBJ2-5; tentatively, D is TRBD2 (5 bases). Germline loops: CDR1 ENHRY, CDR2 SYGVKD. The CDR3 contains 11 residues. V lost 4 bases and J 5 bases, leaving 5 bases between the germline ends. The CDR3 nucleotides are TGTGCCATCAGTGCGGGGGAGACCCAGTACTTC. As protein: CAISAGETQYF.

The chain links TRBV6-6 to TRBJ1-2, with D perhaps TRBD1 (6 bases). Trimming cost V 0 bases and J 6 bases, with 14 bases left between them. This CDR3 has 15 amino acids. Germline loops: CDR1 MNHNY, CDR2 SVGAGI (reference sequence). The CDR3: CASSYSTTGEDGYTF. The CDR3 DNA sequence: TGTGCCAGCAGTTACTCGACGACAGGAGAGGATGGCTACACCTTC.

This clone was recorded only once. The CDR3 sequence is CASSPKTGRKILGNYGYTF. The CDR3 DNA reads TGTGCCAGCAGCCCGAAAACCGGGAGGAAAATATTGGGTAACTATGGCTACACCTTC. The gene calls are TRBV5-4 and TRBJ1-2; unclear D gene. CDR3 length: 19 residues. V lost 4 bases to trimming and J lost 1 base, with 26 bases between them. Germline CDR1 and CDR2: SGHNT and YYREEE (reference sequence).

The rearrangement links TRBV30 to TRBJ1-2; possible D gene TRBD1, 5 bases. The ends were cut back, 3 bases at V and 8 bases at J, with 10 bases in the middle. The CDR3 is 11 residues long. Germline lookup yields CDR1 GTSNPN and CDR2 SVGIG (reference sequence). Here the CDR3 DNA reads TGTGCCTGGAGCCCAGGGAGGGGCTACACCTTC. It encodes CAWSPGRGYTF. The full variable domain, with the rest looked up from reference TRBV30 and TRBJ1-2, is SQTIHQWPATLVQPVGSPLSLECTVEGTSNPNLYWYRQAAGRGLQLLFYSVGIGQISSEVPQNLSASRPQDRQFILSSKKLLLSDSGFYLCAWSPGRGYTFGSGTRLTVV.

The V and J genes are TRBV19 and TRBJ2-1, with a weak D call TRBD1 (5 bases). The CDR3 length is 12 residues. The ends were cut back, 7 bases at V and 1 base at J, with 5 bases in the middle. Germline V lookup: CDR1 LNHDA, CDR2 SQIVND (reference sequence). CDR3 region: CASTGSYNEQFF. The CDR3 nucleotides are TGTGCCAGTACAGGGTCCTACAATGAGCAGTTCTTC.

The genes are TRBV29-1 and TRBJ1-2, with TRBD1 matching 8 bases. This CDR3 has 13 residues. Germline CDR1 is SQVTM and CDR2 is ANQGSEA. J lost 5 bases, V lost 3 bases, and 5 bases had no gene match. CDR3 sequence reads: CSVDATGEYGYTF. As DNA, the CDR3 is TGCAGCGTTGACGCGACAGGGGAATATGGCTACACCTTC.

The chain's CDR3 is CASSRQVNSYEQYF. In nucleotides, the CDR3 is TGTGCCAGCAGCCGACAGGTTAATTCCTACGAGCAGTACTTC. The rearrangement joins TRBV5-6 to TRBJ2-7; tentative D call: TRBD1 (6 bases). V lost 4 bases and J 1 base, leaving 12 bases between the germline ends. Germline V lookup: CDR1 SGHDT, CDR2 YYEEEE. The CDR3 spans 14 residues. The full variable domain, rest sourced from reference TRBV5-6 and TRBJ2-7, is DAGVTQSPTHLIKTRGQQVTLRCSPKSGHDTVSWYQQALGQGPQFIFQYYEEEERQRGNFPDRFSGHQFPNYSSELNVNALLLGDSALYLCASSRQVNSYEQYFGPGTRLTVT.

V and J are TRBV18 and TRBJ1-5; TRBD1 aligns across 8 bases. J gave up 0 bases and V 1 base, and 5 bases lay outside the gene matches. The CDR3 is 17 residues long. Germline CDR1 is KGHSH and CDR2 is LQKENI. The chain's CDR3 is CASSPRATGDSNQPQHF. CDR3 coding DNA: TGTGCCAGCTCACCACGGGCGACAGGGGATAGCAATCAGCCCCAGCATTTT.